This T cell receptor (beta chain) was profiled in a study of blood T cells in healthy people across ages. Trimming took off 5 bases at V and 7 bases at J, with 14 bases between the two ends. CDR1 is DFQATT and CDR2 is SNEGSKA in the germline V gene (reference sequence). The CDR3 is 12 amino acids. A second PCR of 7 to 11 cycles used a sample-barcoded 5' primer and a J-beta primer mix. TCRdb reprocessed the 5' RACE reads via MiXCR and lists one record per CDR3 protein. The sample has fewer than 600,000 distinct CDR3 sequences; about 25% are singletons. This same sample was also part of a study on T cells of mothers and their children.

The TCR sequence derives from a boy younger than 10 in good health. Sequencing used blood. The V call is TRBV20-1, the J call TRBJ2-5, with a possible D match to TRBD2 (6 bases). CDR3 sequence: CSAPGSPGTQYF. CDR3 DNA: TGCAGTGCTCCCGGGAGCCCAGGGACCCAGTACTTC.